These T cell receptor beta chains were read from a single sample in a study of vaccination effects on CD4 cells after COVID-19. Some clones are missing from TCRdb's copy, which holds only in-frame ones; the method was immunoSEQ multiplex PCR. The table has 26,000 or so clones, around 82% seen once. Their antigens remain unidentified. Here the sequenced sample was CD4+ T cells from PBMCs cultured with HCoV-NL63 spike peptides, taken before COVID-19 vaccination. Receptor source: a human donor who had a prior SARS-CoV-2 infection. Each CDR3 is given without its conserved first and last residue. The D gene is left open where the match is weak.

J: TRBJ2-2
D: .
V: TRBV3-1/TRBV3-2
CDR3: ASSQGLGTSRTGELF

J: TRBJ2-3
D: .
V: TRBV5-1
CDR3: ASSLGRLDDTQY

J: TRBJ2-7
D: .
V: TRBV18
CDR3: ASSSAGNEQY

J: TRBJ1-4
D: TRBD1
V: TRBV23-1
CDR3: ASKDRPFW

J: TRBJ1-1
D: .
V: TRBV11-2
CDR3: ASSLNLVTEAF

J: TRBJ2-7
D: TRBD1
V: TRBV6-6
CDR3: ASSTGQSGEQY

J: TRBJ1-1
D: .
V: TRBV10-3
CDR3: AISLGGGDTEAF

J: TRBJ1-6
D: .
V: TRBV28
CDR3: ASSFVRDSSSYNSPLH

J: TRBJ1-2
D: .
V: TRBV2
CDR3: ASSVIPVGGYT

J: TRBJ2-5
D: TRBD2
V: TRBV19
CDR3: ASSFKRASGRFLETQY

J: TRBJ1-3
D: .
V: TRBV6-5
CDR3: ASSRDLWKGNTIY

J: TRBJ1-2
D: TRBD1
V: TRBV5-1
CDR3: ASSLAPDRARSGYT

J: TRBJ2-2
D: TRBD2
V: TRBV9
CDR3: ASSVGGLAGVANTGELF

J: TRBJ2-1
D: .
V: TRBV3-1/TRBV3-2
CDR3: ASSQGAPSVDNEQF

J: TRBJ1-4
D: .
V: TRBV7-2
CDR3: ASSLVNEKLF

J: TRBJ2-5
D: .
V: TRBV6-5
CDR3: ASSRASRRETQY

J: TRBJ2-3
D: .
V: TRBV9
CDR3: ASSDRQGGGDTQY

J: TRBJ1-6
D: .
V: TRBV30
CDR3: AWQVGSPLH

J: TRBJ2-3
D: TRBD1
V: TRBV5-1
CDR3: ASSRTGGPFLIYTDTQY

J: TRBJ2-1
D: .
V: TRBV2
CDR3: ASSGGAVEQF

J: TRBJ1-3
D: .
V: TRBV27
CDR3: ASRPSSGNTIY

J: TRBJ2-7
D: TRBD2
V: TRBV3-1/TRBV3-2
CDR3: ASSQVYSGIPEQY

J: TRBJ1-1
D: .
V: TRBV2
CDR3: ASSDVGTEAF

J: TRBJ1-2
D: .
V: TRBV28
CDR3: ASSSIQGYGYT

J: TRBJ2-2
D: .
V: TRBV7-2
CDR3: ASSLFRGELF

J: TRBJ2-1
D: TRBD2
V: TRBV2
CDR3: ASMSGLAGEVGYNEQF

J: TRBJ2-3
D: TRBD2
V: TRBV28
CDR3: ASRGLRLAGTDTQY

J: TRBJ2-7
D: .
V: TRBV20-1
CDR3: SEAPRHEQY

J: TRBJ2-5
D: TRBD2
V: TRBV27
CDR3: ASSRLAGETQY

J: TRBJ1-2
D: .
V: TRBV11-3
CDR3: ASSYRGYGYT

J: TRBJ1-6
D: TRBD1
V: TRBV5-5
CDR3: ASSPRTGYDSPLH

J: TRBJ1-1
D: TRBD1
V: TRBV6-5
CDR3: ASRGDSSEAF

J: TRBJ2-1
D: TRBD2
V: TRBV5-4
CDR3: ASSRAGGPYNEQF

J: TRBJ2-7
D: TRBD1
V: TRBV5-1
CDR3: ASSLDRGPYEQY

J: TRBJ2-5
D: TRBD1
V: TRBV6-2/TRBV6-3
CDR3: ASSDRGETQY

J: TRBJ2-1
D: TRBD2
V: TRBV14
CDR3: ASSQPGTSGNRDEQF

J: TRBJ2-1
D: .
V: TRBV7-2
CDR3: ASSWNSYNEQF

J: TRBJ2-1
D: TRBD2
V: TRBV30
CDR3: AWRLAGSYEQF

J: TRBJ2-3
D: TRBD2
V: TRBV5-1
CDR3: ASTYGLAAGTDTQY

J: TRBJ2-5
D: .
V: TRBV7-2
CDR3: ASSFPGHATQY

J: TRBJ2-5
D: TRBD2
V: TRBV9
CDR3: ASTPIAGGLETQY

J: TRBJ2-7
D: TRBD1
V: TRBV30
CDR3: AWRTGTATYEQY

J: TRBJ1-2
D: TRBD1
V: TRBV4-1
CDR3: ASSQTLKKDRGNYGYT

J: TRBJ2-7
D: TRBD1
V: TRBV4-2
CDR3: ASSLGTGGDYEQY

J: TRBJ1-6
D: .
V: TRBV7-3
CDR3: ASRPNRYSYNSPLH

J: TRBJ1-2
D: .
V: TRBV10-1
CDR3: ASSPGGHYGYT

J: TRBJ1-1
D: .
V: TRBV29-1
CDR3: SVERRQESEAF

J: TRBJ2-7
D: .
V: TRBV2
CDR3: ASTLAGTLSYEQY

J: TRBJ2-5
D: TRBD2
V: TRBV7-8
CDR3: ASSASGRRVETQY

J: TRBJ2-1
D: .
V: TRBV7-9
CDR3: ASSLDSGGNEQF

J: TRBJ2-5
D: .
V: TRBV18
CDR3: ASSPGLRAGQY

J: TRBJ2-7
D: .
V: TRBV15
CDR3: ATSRDLLSYEQY

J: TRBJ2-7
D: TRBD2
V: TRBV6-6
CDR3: ASREGLAAYEQY

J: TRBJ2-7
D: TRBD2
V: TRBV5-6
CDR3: ASSSGTSGRPHEQY

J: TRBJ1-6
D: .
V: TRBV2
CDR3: ASMVDGASSPLH

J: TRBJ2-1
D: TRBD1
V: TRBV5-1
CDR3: ASSPDRGGNEQF

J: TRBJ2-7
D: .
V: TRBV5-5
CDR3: ASSKRSSYEQY